Shown below are 6 T cell receptor beta chains from a single sample sequenced in a study of blood T cells in healthy people across ages. Primers used in a second PCR of roughly 6 to 12 cycles were a sample-barcoded 5' primer and a J-beta primer mix. TCRdb used MiXCR to reprocess the 5' RACE reads, holding one entry per CDR3 protein. The table shows 1.5 million to 2 million distinct CDR3 sequences, with approximately 28% occurring only once. Sequenced material: blood. Receptor source: a woman younger than 45 in good health.

Comments on this clonotype: Being one base from a much bigger clone, this may be a read error. The genes are TRBV29-1 and TRBJ2-7, with a weak D call TRBD2 (6 bases). The CDR3 runs to 14 residues. The germline V gene encodes CDR1 SQVTM and CDR2 ANQGSEA. CDR3 DNA sequence: TGCAGCGCTGAATCCGGACCGGTCGGGGGCGAGCAGTACTTC. This gives the protein CSAESGPVGGEQYF.

This clonotype has only a few counts. The chain employs TRBV20-1 and TRBJ2-7; D not certain. Trimming shortened V by 4 bases and J by 3 bases, and 10 bases separated the two germline ends. The CDR3 loop spans 12 amino acids. Germline CDR1 and CDR2: DFQATT and SNEGSKA (reference sequence). CDR3 DNA sequence: TGCAGTGCTATGCCCCTGGGCTACGAGCAGTACTTC. Its protein is CSAMPLGYEQYF.

This clonotype has only a few counts. The J gene is TRBJ2-3, the V gene TRBV3-1; D is possibly TRBD1 or TRBD2 (5 bases each). The CDR3 extends over 18 amino acids. Between the trimmed V and J ends, which lost 3 bases and 4 bases, there was a span of 23 bases. Germline CDR1 is LGHDT and CDR2 is YNNKEL (reference sequence). Here the CDR3 reads CASSHTGSGPLPADTQYF. The CDR3 DNA is TGTGCCAGCAGCCACACGGGCTCGGGACCCCTCCCGGCAGATACGCAGTATTTT.

There are a few counts of this clonotype. The chain is built from TRBV6-2 or TRBV6-3 and TRBJ2-4, with D tentatively TRBD1 (7 bases). This CDR3 is 13 amino acids long. Trimming removed 4 bases from V and 15 bases from J, with 19 bases in between. Looked up from germline, CDR1 is MNHEY and CDR2 is SVGEGT. The CDR3 DNA reads as TGTGCCAGCAGTTCATCAACAGGGGCGGGATTGTACTTC. It specifies CASSSSTGAGLYF.

The genes are TRBV9 and TRBJ2-5; 9 bases are shared with TRBD2. CDR3 size: 16 residues. The germline CDR1 and CDR2 sequences are SGDLS and YYNGEE. The J segment lost 2 bases and the V segment lost 4 bases, leaving 9 bases of the junction unmatched. The CDR3 nucleotides are TGTGCCAGCAGCCCGGGGGGGCTAGCGGGACAAGAGACCCAGTACTTC. Amino acids: CASSPGGLAGQETQYF.

This clonotype was observed a few times. The chain links TRBV3-1 to TRBJ1-1; D unclear. Germline V gives CDR1 LGHDT, CDR2 YNNKEL (reference sequence). There are 13 residues in the CDR3. Trimming took off 4 bases at V and 7 bases at J, with 13 bases between the two ends. CDR3 bases: TGTGCCAGCAGCCCACCCCTGGGAGGTGAAGCTTTCTTT. It specifies CASSPPLGGEAFF.